These 3 T cell receptor beta chains were sequenced from one sample in a study of shared clonotypes between healthy human individuals. Using immunoSEQ multiplex PCR, the repertoire was profiled, and TCRdb retains in-frame clones only, with some absent. The profile covers 1,500,000 or so clones, with approximately 98.5% appearing a single time and approximately 0.4% taken by the ten largest. Sequenced input: naive CD4+ T cells sorted from blood. Subset here: CD45RA+ positively selected. The source is a man younger than 45 in good health.

Worth noting for this clone: Other DNA variants within this sample encode the same CDR3. CDR3 sequence reads: CASSPRGGEQYF. Here the CDR3 DNA reads TGTGCCAGCAGCCCAAGGGGTGGCGAGCAGTACTTC. The V and J genes are TRBV13 and TRBJ2-7, with D perhaps TRBD1 (5 bases). V lost 5 bases and J lost 6, with 11 bases in between. This CDR3 region has 12 residues. Per the germline V gene, CDR1 is PRHDT and CDR2 is FYEKMQ (reference sequence).

The rearrangement joins TRBV19 to TRBJ1-1; D not resolved. The germline V and J ends were trimmed by 0 bases and 8 bases, with 4 bases remaining between them. From germline, CDR1 is LNHDA and CDR2 SQIVND (reference sequence). This CDR3 has 11 residues. The chain's CDR3 is CASSIDREAFF. CDR3 nucleotides: TGTGCCAGTAGTATAGACAGGGAAGCTTTCTTT.

This clone was counted a single time. The chain carries TRBV28 and TRBJ2-6; D call uncertain. CDR3 length: 11 residues. V was shortened by 7 bases and J by 2 bases, with 0 bases between the two germline ends. In germline, CDR1 is MDHEN, CDR2 SYDVKM. The CDR3 loop reads CASTGANVLTF. The DNA of the CDR3 is TGTGCCAGCACTGGGGCCAACGTCCTGACTTTC.